Shown below are 21 T cell receptor beta chains from a single sample sequenced in a study of OX40 agonist ivuxolimab in advanced cancers. Assay used: immunoSEQ multiplex PCR; TCRdb lists only in-frame clones, some missing. The sample holds 100,000 or so clones, 91% seen once. This material consisted of CD4+ or CD8+ T cells sorted from blood, taken in a trial of the OX40 agonist ivuxolimab. The source is an adult with an advanced solid tumor such as melanoma, head and neck, liver or kidney cancer.

This sequence joins TRBV28 and TRBJ2-7; D call uncertain. Between the trimmed V and J ends, which lost 8 bases and 0 bases, there was a span of 17 bases. CDR3 size: 15 residues. CDR1 and CDR2 (germline): MDHEN, SYDVKM. The CDR3 sequence: CASGQDLLSSYEQYF. The CDR3 coding sequence is TGTGCCAGCGGGCAGGACCTCCTGAGCTCCTACGAGCAGTACTTC.

V usage is TRBV19 and J usage is TRBJ2-1; D gene uncertain. The germline V gene has CDR1 LNHDA and CDR2 SQIVND (reference sequence). V dropped 1 base and J dropped 7 bases, with 8 bases sitting between them. The CDR3 is 13 amino acids. CDR3 DNA sequence: TGTGCCAGTAGTATAGTATCGGCGAATGAGCAGTTCTTC. Translating it yields CASSIVSANEQFF. The complete variable domain, with remaining parts taken from reference TRBV19 and TRBJ2-1, reads DGGITQSPKYLFRKEGQNVTLSCEQNLNHDAMYWYRQDPGQGLRLIYYSQIVNDFQKGDIAEGYSVSREKKESFPLTVTSAQKNPTAFYLCASSIVSANEQFFGPGTRLTVL.

The chain is built from TRBV27 and TRBJ2-5; D ambiguous. The CDR3 runs 17 residues. Trimming removed 8 bases at V and 0 bases at J, with 22 bases between. Germline V CDR1 and CDR2: MNHEY, SMNVEV (reference sequence). The CDR3 protein is CASRLTFGPLYQETQYF. The CDR3 DNA reads as TGTGCCAGCCGATTAACTTTTGGCCCCTTGTACCAAGAGACCCAGTACTTC.

The CDR3 bases are TGTGCCACCGGATCAGACAGGGGCCCCTACGAGCAGTACTTC. It encodes CATGSDRGPYEQYF. The V call is TRBV15, the J call TRBJ2-7, with 8 bases fitting TRBD1. The CDR3 consists of 14 residues. Trimming removed 8 bases from V and 2 bases from J; junction bases left unmatched: 8. Germline V lookup: CDR1 LNHNV, CDR2 YYDKDF (reference sequence). Full variable domain (missing parts from reference TRBV15 and TRBJ2-7): DAMVIQNPRYQVTQFGKPVTLSCSQTLNHNVMYWYQQKSSQAPKLLFHYYDKDFNNEADTPDNFQSRRPNTSFCFLDIRSPGLGDTAMYLCATGSDRGPYEQYFGPGTRLTVT.

The CDR3 sequence is CASTLGDRRNEQYF. DNA for the CDR3: TGTGCCAGCACCTTGGGGGACCGAAGAAACGAGCAGTACTTC. The genes are TRBV21-1 and TRBJ2-7. TRBV21-1 is a pseudogene locus. The CDR3 spans 14 residues.

V gene TRBV9 combines with J gene TRBJ2-7; possible D gene TRBD2, 5 bases. Germline loops: CDR1 SGDLS, CDR2 YYNGEE. The CDR3 is made up of 15 amino acids. Deletions cut 0 bases from V and 4 bases from J, with 14 bases between. The DNA of the CDR3 is TGTGCCAGCAGCGTAGATCAAACTAGTTGGTACGAGCAGTACTTC. It translates to CASSVDQTSWYEQYF.

The chain links TRBV9 to TRBJ2-1; possible D gene TRBD2, 6 bases. Germline V gives CDR1 SGDLS, CDR2 YYNGEE. The V gene lost 2 bases and the J gene lost 10 bases, with 16 bases spanning the gap. The CDR3 spans 14 residues. For the CDR3, the DNA is TGTGCCAGCAGCGTCGGGACTCTTCCTTTAGAGCAGTTCTTC. Encoded protein: CASSVGTLPLEQFF.

V is TRBV9 and J is TRBJ2-3; 9 positions match TRBD2. Germline V gene data show CDR1 as SGDLS and CDR2 as YYNGEE. Germline trimming cut 2 bases from V and 1 base from J; bases unmatched to any gene: 2. The length of the CDR3 is 15 residues. CDR3 DNA: TGTGCCAGCAGCGTCACTAGCGGGCGCACAGATACGCAGTATTTT. Translating it yields CASSVTSGRTDTQYF.

The genes are TRBV7-8 and TRBJ1-1; D unresolved. Trimming removed 2 bases from V and 1 base from J, with 5 bases in between. The CDR3 covers 13 residues. In germline, CDR1 is SGHVS, CDR2 FQNEAQ. The CDR3 region is CASSLNRNTEAFF. CDR3 nucleotide sequence: TGTGCCAGCAGCTTAAACAGGAACACTGAAGCTTTCTTT.

The V call is TRBV7-9, the J call TRBJ2-2; TRBD1 or TRBD2 may be the D gene (6 bases each). With 5 bases removed from V and 1 base from J, the gap between germline ends came to 17 bases. CDR3 length equals 17 residues. The germline CDR1 and CDR2 sequences are SEHNR and FQNEAQ (reference sequence). The CDR3 sequence: CASSGGPGEMNTGELFF. The DNA for the CDR3 is TGTGCCAGCAGCGGGGGGCCTGGGGAGATGAACACCGGGGAGCTGTTTTTT.

The V and J genes are TRBV7-3 and TRBJ1-1, with TRBD1 matching 9 bases. Germline lookup yields CDR1 SGHTA and CDR2 FQGTGA. J was trimmed by 2 bases and V by 4 bases; bases with no gene match: 8. The CDR3 sequence is 16 residues long. The CDR3 is CASSSNGGQGNTEAFF. The DNA of the CDR3 is TGTGCCAGCAGCTCCAACGGGGGACAGGGCAACACTGAAGCTTTCTTT. Complete variable domain (other parts from reference TRBV7-3 and TRBJ1-1): GAGVSQTPSNKVTEKGKYVELRCDPISGHTALYWYRQSLGQGPEFLIYFQGTGAADDSGLPNDRFFAVRPEGSVSTLKIQRTERGDSAVYLCASSSNGGQGNTEAFFGQGTRLTVV.

The chain couples TRBV7-3 to TRBJ2-3; 11 bases map to TRBD2. The CDR3 sequence is 16 residues long. V shed 5 bases and J 1 base; nucleotides not matched to a gene: 5. The germline gives CDR1 SGHTA, CDR2 FQGTGA. The CDR3 DNA reads as TGTGCCAGCAGCCCAAATAGCGGGAGGGGCACAGATACGCAGTATTTT. Translation gives CASSPNSGRGTDTQYF.

The rearrangement uses TRBV5-1 and TRBJ2-5; no definite D call. Deletions cut 3 bases from V and 1 base from J, with 7 bases between. This CDR3 contains 13 residues. CDR1 is SGHRS and CDR2 is YFSETQ in the germline V gene. The CDR3 sequence: CASSSPTQETQYF. The CDR3 coding sequence is TGCGCCAGCAGCTCTCCCACCCAAGAGACCCAGTACTTC.

This chain links TRBV4-2 with TRBJ1-5, with unresolved D. The germline gives CDR1 LGHNA, CDR2 YNFKEQ. The ends were cut back, 4 bases at V and 7 bases at J, with 11 bases in the middle. CDR3 size: 13 residues. CDR3 nucleotide sequence: TGTGCCAGCAGCCTAGAAGTAAAGCAGCCCCAGCATTTT. It is translated as CASSLEVKQPQHF.

The chain employs TRBV5-1 and TRBJ2-7; 7 nucleotides match TRBD2. The CDR3 consists of 15 residues. Per the germline V gene, CDR1 is SGHRS and CDR2 is YFSETQ. Unmatched junction bases numbered 6, after V lost 0 bases and J lost 3 bases. As DNA, the CDR3 is TGCGCCAGCAGCTTGGCGGTGGGAGGGGTCTACGAGCAGTACTTC. Amino acids: CASSLAVGGVYEQYF.

The chain is built from TRBV13 and TRBJ2-3; no clear D gene. Deletions cut 1 base from V and 3 bases from J, with 5 bases between. In germline, CDR1 is PRHDT, CDR2 FYEKMQ (reference sequence). The CDR3 has 13 amino acids. DNA of the CDR3: TGTGCCAGCAGCTTAGCGGCTACAGATACGCAGTATTTT. Amino acids: CASSLAATDTQYF.

This chain joins TRBV5-1 and TRBJ1-6, with 7 bases aligning to TRBD1. The CDR3 sequence is 13 residues long. V lost 4 bases and J lost 9; bases outside the gene matches: 4. Germline loops: CDR1 SGHRS, CDR2 YFSETQ. CDR3 amino acids: CASSTDRPSPLHF. CDR3 in DNA: TGCGCCAGCAGCACGGACAGGCCTTCACCCCTCCACTTT. Looking up the rest from reference TRBV5-1 and TRBJ1-6 gives the full variable domain: KAGVTQTPRYLIKTRGQQVTLSCSPISGHRSVSWYQQTPGQGLQFLFEYFSETQRNKGNFPGRFSGRQFSNSRSEMNVSTLELGDSALYLCASSTDRPSPLHFGNGTRLTVT.

The chain combines TRBV19 with TRBJ2-4, with D possibly matching TRBD1 (7 bases). The CDR3 length is 19 residues. CDR1 and CDR2 from the germline V gene are LNHDA and SQIVND (reference sequence). Trimming took 4 bases from V and 0 from J, leaving 22 bases between them. The CDR3 loop reads CASSSLWRGRRLAKNIQYF. The CDR3 DNA is TGTGCCAGTAGTAGCCTTTGGAGGGGGCGGAGGCTAGCCAAAAACATTCAGTACTTC.

The CDR3 reads CASSSGPGLTDTQYF. Here the CDR3 DNA reads TGCGCCAGCAGCTCTGGACCGGGGTTGACAGATACGCAGTATTTT. V usage is TRBV4-3 and J usage is TRBJ2-3; perhaps TRBD2 as D (5 bases). Germline-derived CDR1 and CDR2 are LGHNA and YSLEER. Trimming pared 5 bases from V and 3 bases from J, leaving 15 bases between. The CDR3 contains 15 residues.

The CDR3 spells CASSPSGGLAGVGEQYF. The CDR3 DNA follows: TGTGCCAGCAGCCCCAGCGGCGGACTAGCGGGAGTCGGCGAGCAGTACTTC. The V gene is TRBV7-2, the J gene TRBJ2-5; TRBD2 agrees at 13 bases. The DNA end lines up better with TRBJ2-7; the J call may be wrong. The CDR3 contains 17 residues. The V gene's germline CDR1 is SGHTA and CDR2 FQGNSA.

The chain has TRBV6-5 and TRBJ1-6; D gene unclear. Germline assignment: CDR1 MNHEY and CDR2 SVGAGI. This CDR3 region has 13 residues. Trimming took 5 bases from V and 14 from J, leaving 16 bases between them. Here the CDR3 reads CASSLSRLGTLHF. CDR3 coding DNA: TGTGCCAGCAGTCTGTCCCGTTTGGGGACCCTCCACTTT.